The 20 T cell receptor beta chains given below trace back to one sample, sequenced in a study of lymphopenia after photon versus proton radiotherapy. The repertoire was sequenced with immunoSEQ multiplex PCR; TCRdb's copy has only in-frame clones and lacks some. The table has approximately 65,000 clones, around 90% seen once. Sequencing was performed on peripheral blood, taken from a patient treated with photon-based radiotherapy. The receptors come from a woman in her 70s with pancreatic cancer.

The genes are TRBV5-4 and TRBJ2-7; D gene uncertain. This CDR3 region has 15 residues. In germline, CDR1 is SGHNT, CDR2 YYREEE (reference sequence). The V end was cut by 0 bases, the J end by 7 bases, with 17 bases between. CDR3 amino acids: CASSLDPRPEGEQYF. The CDR3 nucleotides read TGTGCCAGCAGCTTGGATCCCAGGCCCGAAGGGGAGCAGTACTTC.

The chain recombines TRBV6-6 with TRBJ2-7; possible D gene TRBD1, 5 bases. CDR1 and CDR2 from the germline V gene are MNHNY and SVGAGI (reference sequence). This CDR3 comprises 15 residues. V lost 2 bases, J lost 0 bases, and 11 bases lay in between. The CDR3 coding sequence is TGTGCCAGCAGTTACCGGGCAAGGGGCTCCTACGAGCAGTACTTC. Encoded protein: CASSYRARGSYEQYF.

V gene TRBV9 combines with J gene TRBJ2-3; TRBD2 is a possible D gene (5 bases). Germline V gene lookup returns CDR1 SGDLS and CDR2 YYNGEE. V was clipped by 0 bases and J by 0 bases, with 8 bases between them. CDR3 length: 15 amino acids. CDR3: CASSVASGSTDTQYF. In DNA, the CDR3 is TGTGCCAGCAGCGTAGCGTCGGGAAGCACAGATACGCAGTATTTT. The complete variable domain, with remaining parts taken from reference TRBV9 and TRBJ2-3, reads DSGVTQTPKHLITATGQRVTLRCSPRSGDLSVYWYQQSLDQGLQFLIQYYNGEERAKGNILERFSAQQFPDLHSELNLSSLELGDSALYFCASSVASGSTDTQYFGPGTRLTVL.

The V call is TRBV27, the J call TRBJ1-2; TRBD1 might be the D (5 bases). CDR3 length: 15 amino acids. Germline CDR1 MNHEY, CDR2 SMNVEV (reference sequence). V shed 3 bases and J shed 7 bases, with 18 bases lying between them. Written as DNA, the CDR3 is TGTGCCAGCAGTTTTAGCGGCAGGGCCAGCTTTGGCTACACCTTC. Amino acid sequence: CASSFSGRASFGYTF.

V usage is TRBV28 and J usage is TRBJ1-2; D may be TRBD1 (5 bases). Trimming removed 7 bases from V and 4 bases from J, with 13 bases in between. CDR3 size: 13 residues. The germline gives CDR1 MDHEN, CDR2 SYDVKM. The CDR3 DNA follows: TGTGCCAGCACTGCAGGGAGGGCCTATGGCTACACCTTC. Protein: CASTAGRAYGYTF.

The chain joins TRBV11-2 to TRBJ2-1, with a tentative D call TRBD2 (5 bases). This CDR3 comprises 13 residues. The V end lost 3 bases, the J end lost 6 bases, and 9 bases lay between the germline ends. CDR1 and CDR2 from the germline V gene are SGHAT and FQNNGV. The CDR3: CASSFGLLNEQFF. The CDR3 nucleotides are TGTGCCAGCAGCTTCGGACTCCTCAATGAGCAGTTCTTC.

V gene TRBV4-1 combines with J gene TRBJ1-2, with TRBD1 as a possible D gene (6 bases). The CDR3 is made up of 16 amino acids. Trimming removed 0 bases from V and 1 base from J, with 12 bases in between. CDR1 and CDR2 (germline): MGHRA, YSYEKL. DNA for the CDR3: TGCGCCAGCAGCCAAGAAGGGGGAATGGTTAACTATGGCTACACCTTC. Translated: CASSQEGGMVNYGYTF.

The J gene is TRBJ2-7, the V gene TRBV27; D possibly matches TRBD1 or TRBD2 (7 bases each). Trimming took off 2 bases at V and 0 bases at J, with 20 bases between the two ends. CDR1 and CDR2 (germline): MNHEY, SMNVEV (reference sequence). The CDR3 covers 18 residues. The CDR3 DNA reads as TGTGCCAGCAGTTTAAGACAGGGTAGCGGCGGGAGCTCCTACGAGCAGTACTTC. Its protein is CASSLRQGSGGSSYEQYF.

This chain links TRBV5-1 with TRBJ2-3, with TRBD2 as a possible D gene (5 bases). Germline V gene sequence: CDR1 SGHRS, CDR2 YFSETQ. V lost 0 bases and J 0 bases, leaving 8 bases between the germline ends. The CDR3 consists of 15 residues. The CDR3 bases are TGCGCCAGCAGCTTGGGACTACCAAGCACAGATACGCAGTATTTT. Protein sequence: CASSLGLPSTDTQYF.

The V call is TRBV4-3, the J call TRBJ2-1; D is perhaps TRBD1 or TRBD2 (5 bases each). V gave up 3 bases and J gave up 2 bases, with 14 bases separating them. The CDR3 spans 16 residues. Germline V lookup: CDR1 LGHNA, CDR2 YSLEER. In nucleotides, the CDR3 is TGCGCCAGCAGCCAGGCCCGGGACGGGACCTACAATGAGCAGTTCTTC. It is translated as CASSQARDGTYNEQFF.

V usage is TRBV4-2 and J usage is TRBJ2-1, with TRBD2 matching 9 bases. The CDR3 has 17 amino acids. Germline V gene sequence: CDR1 LGHNA, CDR2 YNFKEQ. The trim removed 0 bases at V and 8 bases at J, leaving 11 bases unmatched. The DNA for the CDR3 is TGTGCCAGCAGCCAAGAAGGTATGAGCGGGAGGTTCGATGAGCAGTTCTTC. Its protein product is CASSQEGMSGRFDEQFF.

This clone has just a few counts. V usage is TRBV11-3 and J usage is TRBJ2-3; 8 bases match TRBD2. CDR3 length: 16 amino acids. The ends lost 0 bases at V and 2 bases at J; junction bases unmatched: 4. Per germline, CDR1 SGHNT and CDR2 YENEEA. In DNA, the CDR3 is TGTGCCAGCAGCTTAGAAAGTAGCGGGGACACAGATACGCAGTATTTT. This translates into CASSLESSGDTDTQYF.

This clone has only one observation. The rearrangement links TRBV9 to TRBJ2-7, with a weak D call TRBD1 (6 bases). The germline CDR1 and CDR2 sequences are SGDLS and YYNGEE. The CDR3 totals 14 residues. Between the trimmed V and J ends, which lost 3 bases and 2 bases, there was a span of 12 bases. The CDR3 nucleotides are TGTGCCAGCAGCGCGGACAGCATCGCCTACGAGCAGTACTTC. It translates to CASSADSIAYEQYF.

This sequence joins TRBV6-6 and TRBJ1-4; 7 positions agree with TRBD1. From germline, CDR1 is MNHNY and CDR2 SVGAGI (reference sequence). The CDR3 consists of 15 residues. V was clipped by 5 bases and J by 8 bases; unmatched bases: 11. The chain's CDR3 is CASSPSTTGNEKLFF. CDR3 nucleotide sequence: TGTGCCAGCAGTCCCTCGACGACAGGGAACGAAAAACTGTTTTTT.

The V gene is TRBV7-6, the J gene TRBJ1-3; D is perhaps TRBD1 (5 bases). Trimming cost V 4 bases and J 4 bases, with 17 bases left between them. Germline CDR1 SGHVS, CDR2 FNYEAQ. This CDR3 contains 16 residues. The chain's CDR3 is CASSSWGRTSGNTIYF. As DNA, the CDR3 is TGTGCCAGCAGCTCCTGGGGCAGAACATCAGGAAACACCATATATTTT.

The chain has TRBV28 and TRBJ2-5, with D possibly being TRBD1 or TRBD2 (6 bases each). This CDR3 comprises 14 residues. Germline V gene data show CDR1 as MDHEN and CDR2 as SYDVKM. The V end was cut by 5 bases, the J end by 4 bases, with 14 bases between. CDR3 in DNA: TGTGCCAGCAGTAGACCCAGGGGAGGAGAGACCCAGTACTTC. The encoded protein is CASSRPRGGETQYF.

This clone was counted a single time. The chain carries TRBV28 and TRBJ2-1; 10 positions agree with TRBD2. The CDR3 length is 15 residues. V was clipped by 2 bases and J by 10 bases; unmatched bases: 8. Germline CDR1 and CDR2: MDHEN and SYDVKM. The CDR3 loop reads CASSLASGGLGEQFF. The CDR3 DNA reads TGTGCCAGCAGTTTAGCTAGCGGGGGCCTGGGGGAGCAGTTCTTC. The variable domain in full, with the rest retrieved from reference TRBV28 and TRBJ2-1, is DVKVTQSSRYLVKRTGEKVFLECVQDMDHENMFWYRQDPGLGLRLIYFSYDVKMKEKGDIPEGYSVSREKKERFSLILESASTNQTSMYLCASSLASGGLGEQFFGPGTRLTVL.

The V and J genes are TRBV28 and TRBJ1-2; D is unclear. CDR3 length: 16 residues. V was shortened by 3 bases and J by 8 bases, with 22 bases between the two germline ends. The germline gives CDR1 MDHEN, CDR2 SYDVKM. This chain's CDR3 is CASSFRRSRNIGGYTF. In DNA, the CDR3 is TGTGCCAGCAGTTTCCGTCGGTCCAGGAACATTGGGGGCTACACCTTC.

The J gene is TRBJ2-7, the V gene TRBV7-9, with TRBD2 as a possible D gene (7 bases). Trimming stripped 5 bases from V and 6 bases from J, with 17 bases between. The germline gives CDR1 SEHNR, CDR2 FQNEAQ (reference sequence). This CDR3 comprises 14 residues. The CDR3 nucleotides read TGTGCCAGCAGCCGGGGGGCCTTATACGGCGAGCAGTACTTC. It is translated as CASSRGALYGEQYF.

The chain carries TRBV28 and TRBJ2-2; D unresolved. The germline V and J ends were trimmed by 2 bases and 5 bases, with 6 bases remaining between them. CDR1 and CDR2 (germline): MDHEN, SYDVKM. This CDR3 is built from 13 residues. Written as DNA, the CDR3 is TGTGCCAGCAGTTTACGTCAAACCGGGGAGCTGTTTTTT. This gives the protein CASSLRQTGELFF.